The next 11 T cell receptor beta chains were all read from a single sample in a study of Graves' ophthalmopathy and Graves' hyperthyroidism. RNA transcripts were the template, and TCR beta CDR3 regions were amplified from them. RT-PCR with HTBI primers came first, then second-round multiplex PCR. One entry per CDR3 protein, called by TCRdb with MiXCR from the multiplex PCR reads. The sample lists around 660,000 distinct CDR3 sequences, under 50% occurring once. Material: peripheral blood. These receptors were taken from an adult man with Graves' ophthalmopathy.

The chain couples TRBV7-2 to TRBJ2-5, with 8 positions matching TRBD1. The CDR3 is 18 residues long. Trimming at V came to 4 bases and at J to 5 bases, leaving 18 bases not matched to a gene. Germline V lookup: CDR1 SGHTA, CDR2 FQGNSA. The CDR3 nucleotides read TGTGCCAGCAGCTCGGGCGGAACAGGGGGAATCGGGTTGGAGACCCAGTACTTC. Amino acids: CASSSGGTGGIGLETQYF.

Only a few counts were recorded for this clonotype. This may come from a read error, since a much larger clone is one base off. CDR3 nucleotide sequence: TGCGCCAGCGGGGGGTCACCTCATCAGCCCCGGCATTTT. Translated, it gives CASGGSPHQPRHF. The chain combines TRBV10-1 with TRBJ1-5; D is possibly TRBD1 (5 bases). The V gene's germline CDR1 is WNHNN and CDR2 SYGVQD (reference sequence). This CDR3 has 13 amino acids.

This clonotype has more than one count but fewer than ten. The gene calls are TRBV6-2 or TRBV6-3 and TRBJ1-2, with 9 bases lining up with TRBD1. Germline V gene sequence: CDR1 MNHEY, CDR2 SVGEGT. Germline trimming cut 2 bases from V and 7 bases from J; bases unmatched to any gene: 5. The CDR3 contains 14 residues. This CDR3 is CASSYATGGRGYTF. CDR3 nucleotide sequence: TGTGCCAGCAGTTACGCGACAGGGGGTCGTGGCTACACCTTC.

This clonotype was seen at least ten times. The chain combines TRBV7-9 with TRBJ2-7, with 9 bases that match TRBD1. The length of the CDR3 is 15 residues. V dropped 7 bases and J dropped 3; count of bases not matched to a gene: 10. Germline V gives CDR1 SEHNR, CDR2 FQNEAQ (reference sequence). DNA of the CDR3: TGTGCCAGCACCATCACTACAGGGGGCAGCTACGAGCAGTACTTC. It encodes CASTITTGGSYEQYF.

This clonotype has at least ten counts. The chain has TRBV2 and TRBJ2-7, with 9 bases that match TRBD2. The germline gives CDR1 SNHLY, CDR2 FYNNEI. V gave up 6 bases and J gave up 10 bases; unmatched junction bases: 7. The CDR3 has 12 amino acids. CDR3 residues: CASRGGLADQYF. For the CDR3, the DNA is TGTGCCAGCAGGGGGGGACTAGCCGATCAGTACTTC.

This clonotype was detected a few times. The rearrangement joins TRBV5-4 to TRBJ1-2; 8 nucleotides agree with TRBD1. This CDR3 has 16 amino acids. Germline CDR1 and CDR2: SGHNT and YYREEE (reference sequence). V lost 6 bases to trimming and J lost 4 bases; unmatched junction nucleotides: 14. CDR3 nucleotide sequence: TGTGCCAGCAACCTGAGCCGACGGACAGGGACCTATGGCTACACCTTC. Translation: CASNLSRRTGTYGYTF.

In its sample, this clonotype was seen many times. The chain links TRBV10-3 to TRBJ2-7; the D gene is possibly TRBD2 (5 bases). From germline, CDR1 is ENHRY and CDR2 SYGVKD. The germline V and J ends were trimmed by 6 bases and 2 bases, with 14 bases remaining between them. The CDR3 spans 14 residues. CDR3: CAISQLRDPYEQYF. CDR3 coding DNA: TGTGCCATCAGCCAACTCCGGGATCCCTACGAGCAGTACTTC.

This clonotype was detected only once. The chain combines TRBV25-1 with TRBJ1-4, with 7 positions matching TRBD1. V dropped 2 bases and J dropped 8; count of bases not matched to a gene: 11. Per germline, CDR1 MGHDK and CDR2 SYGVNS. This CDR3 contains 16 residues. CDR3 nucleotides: TGTGCCAGCAGTGAACGGGGGACAGATCGTCCCGAAAAACTGTTTTTT. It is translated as CASSERGTDRPEKLFF. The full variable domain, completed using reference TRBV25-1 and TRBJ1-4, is EADIYQTPRYLVIGTGKKITLECSQTMGHDKMYWYQQDPGMELHLIHYSYGVNSTEKGDLSSESTVSRIRTEHFPLTLESARPSHTSQYLCASSERGTDRPEKLFFGSGTQLSVL.

CDR3 sequence: CAWSVRSGYTF. The CDR3 DNA reads as TGTGCCTGGAGTGTAAGGTCTGGCTACACCTTC. The chain joins TRBV10-3 to TRBJ1-2, with unresolved D. The length of the CDR3 is 11 residues. The germline gives CDR1 ENHRY, CDR2 SYGVKD. V gave up 11 bases and J gave up 7 bases, with 14 bases separating them.

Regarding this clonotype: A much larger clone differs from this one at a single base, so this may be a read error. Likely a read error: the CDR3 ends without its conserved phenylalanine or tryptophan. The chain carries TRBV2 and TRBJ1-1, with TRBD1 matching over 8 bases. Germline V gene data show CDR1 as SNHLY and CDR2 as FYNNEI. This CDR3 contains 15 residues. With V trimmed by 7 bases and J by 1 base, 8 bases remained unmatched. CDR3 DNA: TGTGCCAGCACCGGACAGGGATCCCGGAACACTGAAGCTTTCCTT. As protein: CASTGQGSRNTEAFL.

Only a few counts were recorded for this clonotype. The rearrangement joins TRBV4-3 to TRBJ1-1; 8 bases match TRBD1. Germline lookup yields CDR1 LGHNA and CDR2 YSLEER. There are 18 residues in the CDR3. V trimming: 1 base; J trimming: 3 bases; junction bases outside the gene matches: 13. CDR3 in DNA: TGCGCCAGCAGCCAAGTCGGTTCAGGGGGCATCTTTTACACTGAAGCTTTCTTT. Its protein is CASSQVGSGGIFYTEAFF.